This T cell receptor (beta chain) stems from a study of T cell clonality in common variable immunodeficiency. The study, taken as a whole, reports: Reportedly, TCR beta sequences from common variable immunodeficiency showed fewer deletions and N-nucleotide insertions. CVID subjects shared fewer TCRbeta clones than healthy controls did. CVID patient heterogeneity limited repertoire-clinical complication correlations.

This table comes from immunoSEQ multiplex PCR, and its TCRdb copy is limited to in-frame clones, with some not included. This sample comprises fewer than 15,000 clones, none seen once only. Deletions cut 2 bases from V and 5 bases from J, with 16 bases between. There are 16 residues in the CDR3. Germline CDR1 KGHSH, CDR2 LQKENI. The table lists this clone with a few counts. Its antigen is unidentified. The observed sequence ends 3 residues before the CDR3 terminus, with the missing tail filled in from the germline J gene. The receptor comes from a human donor with common variable immunodeficiency. Sequenced input: peripheral blood mononuclear cells. The chain recombines TRBV18 with TRBJ1-5, with a weak D call TRBD1 (5 bases). This CDR3 reads CASSPIGGDVDQPQHF. The CDR3 bases that were read are TGTGCCAGCTCACCAATAGGAGGGGATGTGGATCAGCCC.